Included here is one T cell receptor beta chain sequence, with context. As yet, its antigen is unknown. From RNA transcripts, TCR beta CDR3 regions were amplified. The TCR CDR3 first-round RT-PCR relied on the HTBI primer set. TCRdb reanalysed the multiplex PCR reads using MiXCR and keeps one entry per CDR3 protein. The sample has approximately 380,000 distinct CDR3 sequences, approximately 20% seen once. Orbital computed tomography and thyroid ultrasound, together with serum TRAb and thyroxine and clinical symptoms, were used for diagnoses. This entry is derived from a study of T cells in Graves' hyperthyroidism and ophthalmopathy. The study, taken as a whole, reports: It was a median around 6 months before onset that the model predicted ophthalmopathy. Also found in blood were most expanded thyroid clonotypes above 0.001. Ophthalmopathy was distinguished from stable hyperthyroidism by 13 V-J signatures.

The receptor was isolated from a woman between 18 and 30 years old with Graves' hyperthyroidism. Material: blood.

Written as DNA, the CDR3 is TGCAGTGCTCCTGACTCGGCAACTGAAGCTTTCTTT. Its translation: CSAPDSATEAFF. This chain connects TRBV20-1 to TRBJ1-1; D unclear. The CDR3 totals 12 residues. The ends were cut back, 5 bases at V and 5 bases at J, with 12 bases in the middle. Germline assignment: CDR1 DFQATT and CDR2 SNEGSKA (reference sequence).